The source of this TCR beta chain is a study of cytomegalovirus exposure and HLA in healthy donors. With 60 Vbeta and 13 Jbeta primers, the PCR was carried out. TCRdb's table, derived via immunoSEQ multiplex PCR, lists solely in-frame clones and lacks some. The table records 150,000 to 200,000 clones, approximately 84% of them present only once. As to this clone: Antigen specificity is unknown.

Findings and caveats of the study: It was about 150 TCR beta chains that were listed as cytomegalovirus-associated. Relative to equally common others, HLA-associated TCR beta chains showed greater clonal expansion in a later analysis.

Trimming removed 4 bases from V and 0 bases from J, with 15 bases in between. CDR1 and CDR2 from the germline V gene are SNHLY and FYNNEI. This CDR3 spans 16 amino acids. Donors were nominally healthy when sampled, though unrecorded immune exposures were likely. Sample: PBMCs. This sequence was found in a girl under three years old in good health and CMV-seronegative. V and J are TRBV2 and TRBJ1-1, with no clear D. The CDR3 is CASSGGWDWVNTEAFF. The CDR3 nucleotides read TGTGCCAGCAGTGGAGGGTGGGATTGGGTGAACACTGAAGCTTTCTTT.